This T cell receptor (beta chain) is from a study of T cells after yellow fever vaccination. This clonotype showed up many times. The antigen is undetermined. Study-wide results and caveats: Detected again after the booster were most primary-vaccination clones, at 96% CD4 and roughly 88% CD8. Weaker in magnitude, the secondary response showed a faster peak on day 5 versus 15.

By 5'RACE template switching, TCR cDNA was produced, with a universal primer site and UMIs added in the process. TCRdb reprocessed the 5' RACE reads via MiXCR and lists one record per CDR3 protein. The sample shows 240,000 or so distinct CDR3 sequences, about 7.1% of them seen only once. The V and J ends lost 0 bases and 3 bases respectively, with 21 bases between them. CDR1 is SGHAT and CDR2 is FQNNGV in the germline V gene. This CDR3 has 19 residues. The sequences come from CD4+ T cells sorted from PBMCs, collected 15 days after the yellow fever booster vaccination. The sequence came from a man aged 25-45 years who received the YFV17D yellow fever vaccine. This sequence joins TRBV11-2 and TRBJ2-4; D could derive from TRBD1 or TRBD2 (6 bases each). CDR3 sequence: CASSLEGARLGTGKNIQYF. In DNA form, the CDR3 reads TGTGCCAGCAGCTTAGAGGGGGCGAGACTAGGGACCGGCAAAAACATTCAGTACTTC.